Following are 16 T cell receptor beta chains from one sample sequenced in a study of blood T cell repertoires in COVID-19. Generated by immunoSEQ multiplex PCR, the TCRdb table keeps only in-frame clones and is missing some. The repertoire holds roughly 130,000 clones, with about 89% as singletons. Sequenced sample: peripheral blood. The source of these receptors is a woman aged 55-69 years with acute or convalescent COVID-19.

CDR3 in DNA: TGTGCCAGCAGCAAAGGAGGGGGCGAGGACACTGAAGCTTTCTTT. Translating gives CASSKGGGEDTEAFF. The chain uses TRBV21-1 and TRBJ1-1; the D call of TRBD1 is as the table states it, not checked on the DNA. TRBV21-1 is shown as a pseudogene. The CDR3 is made up of 15 amino acids.

In this sample, this clone turned up once. DNA of the CDR3: TGTGCCATCAAGAGAGTTCCGGAAGAGACCCAGTACTTC. Translated: CAIKRVPEETQYF. The J gene is TRBJ2-5, the V gene TRBV10-3; D call uncertain. Between the trimmed V and J ends, which lost 7 bases and 3 bases, there was a span of 12 bases. Germline CDR1 reads ENHRY; CDR2 reads SYGVKD. CDR3 length: 13 residues.

The rearrangement joins TRBV6-5 to TRBJ1-3, with 7 nucleotides matching TRBD1. The germline V gene has CDR1 MNHEY and CDR2 SVGAGI. This CDR3 region has 15 residues. J gave up 2 bases and V 2 bases, and 3 bases lay outside the gene matches. The CDR3 loop is CASSYRGQAGNTIYF. The CDR3 DNA reads as TGTGCCAGCAGTTACAGGGGGCAAGCTGGAAACACCATATATTTT.

CDR3 in DNA: TGTGCCAGCAGTCGTAACCCCGGGACAGTTTCACCCTGGGGAAACACCATATATTTT. Translation gives CASSRNPGTVSPWGNTIYF. The gene calls are TRBV6-6 and TRBJ1-3, with 7 bases aligning to TRBD1. The germline V gene encodes CDR1 MNHNY and CDR2 SVGAGI (reference sequence). The CDR3 totals 19 residues. V trimming: 5 bases; J trimming: 4 bases; junction bases outside the gene matches: 20.

This clone was picked up a small number of times. J is TRBJ1-2 and V is TRBV9, with D possibly matching TRBD1 (6 bases). V lost 0 bases to trimming and J lost 8 bases, with 17 bases between them. The CDR3 is 15 residues long. CDR1 is SGDLS and CDR2 is YYNGEE in the germline V gene. In DNA form, the CDR3 reads TGTGCCAGCAGCGTAGACGGGGGGCCCCTAAGGGGCTACACCTTC. It yields the protein CASSVDGGPLRGYTF.

V is TRBV12-3 or TRBV12-4 and J is TRBJ2-7; 8 bases fit TRBD2. The CDR3 is made up of 13 amino acids. J lost 6 bases, V lost 0 bases, and 1 base had no gene match. The CDR3 sequence is CASSLAAGGEQYV. Written as DNA, the CDR3 is TGTGCCAGCAGTTTAGCGGCGGGAGGCGAGCAGTACGTC.

The gene calls are TRBV11-1 and TRBJ2-6; tentatively, D is TRBD2 (6 bases). Trimming cost V 5 bases and J 2 bases, with 10 bases left between them. CDR3 length: 15 amino acids. Germline V CDR1 and CDR2: SGHAT, FQDESV (reference sequence). The CDR3 nucleotides read TGTGCCAGCAGCCCGGGACTCACTGGGGCCAACGTCCTGACTTTC. It translates to CASSPGLTGANVLTF.

The chain carries TRBV6-2 or TRBV6-3 and TRBJ2-1, with 11 bases that match TRBD2. The CDR3 has 16 amino acids. The ends lost 5 bases at V and 14 bases at J; junction bases unmatched: 17. Germline CDR1 MNHEY, CDR2 SVGEGT. CDR3 protein: CASSAPGTSGSWGKFF. DNA of the CDR3: TGTGCCAGCAGTGCCCCCGGGACTAGCGGTAGTTGGGGGAAGTTCTTC.

DNA of the CDR3: TGTGCCAGCAGTTTGGAGGGGGCGATCACTGAAGCTTTCTTT. This translates into CASSLEGAITEAFF. V usage is TRBV28 and J usage is TRBJ1-1; 7 bases align to TRBD1. J lost 4 bases, V lost 3 bases, and 5 bases had no gene match. The CDR3 is 14 amino acids. Germline values: CDR1 MDHEN, CDR2 SYDVKM.

This clone was seen more than once but under ten times. The V gene is TRBV9, the J gene TRBJ2-1; TRBD2 matches 15 bases. With 0 bases clipped from V and 2 bases from J, the junction kept 3 bases outside the gene matches. The CDR3 consists of 18 residues. Germline CDR1 and CDR2: SGDLS and YYNGEE. The CDR3 region has the DNA TGTGCCAGCAGCGTAGATTGGACTAGCGGGAGGGCCTACAATGAGCAGTTCTTC. It translates to CASSVDWTSGRAYNEQFF.

The genes are TRBV6-5 and TRBJ2-7, with TRBD1 as a possible D gene (5 bases). The CDR3 consists of 11 residues. The germline V gene encodes CDR1 MNHEY and CDR2 SVGAGI. With 2 bases removed from V and 8 bases from J, the gap between germline ends came to 7 bases. The CDR3 here is CASSYQGKQYF. The CDR3 DNA is TGTGCCAGCAGTTACCAGGGAAAGCAGTACTTC.

This rearrangement joins TRBV7-6 to TRBJ1-4; a possible D gene is TRBD1 (5 bases). The V end lost 5 bases, the J end lost 7 bases, and 20 bases lay between the germline ends. Germline CDR1 reads SGHVS; CDR2 reads FNYEAQ. The length of the CDR3 is 16 residues. CDR3 nucleotides: TGTGCCAGCAGCCAGCCCCGCGGGGGAGGGAGTGAAAAACTGTTTTTT. Translated, it gives CASSQPRGGGSEKLFF.

The chain recombines TRBV28 with TRBJ2-7; perhaps TRBD2 as D (6 bases). Germline-derived CDR1 and CDR2 are MDHEN and SYDVKM. This CDR3 is 15 amino acids long. Trimming took 5 bases from V and 1 from J, leaving 15 bases between them. CDR3: CASSGLRDLSYEQYF. The CDR3, as DNA: TGTGCCAGCAGTGGCCTCCGGGACTTATCCTACGAGCAGTACTTC.

V usage is TRBV12-5 and J usage is TRBJ1-3; 7 bases are a match to TRBD1. This CDR3 has 15 residues. CDR1 and CDR2 from the germline V gene are LGHNT and FRNRAP. Unmatched junction bases numbered 7, after V lost 6 bases and J lost 2 bases. The DNA of the CDR3 is TGTGCTAGTGGCCGTATGACAGGGACTGGAAACACCATATATTTT. Amino acid sequence: CASGRMTGTGNTIYF. Full variable domain (remainder filled in from reference TRBV12-5 and TRBJ1-3): DARVTQTPRHKVTEMGQEVTMRCQPILGHNTVFWYRQTMMQGLELLAYFRNRAPLDDSGMPKDRFSAEMPDATLATLKIQPSEPRDSAVYFCASGRMTGTGNTIYFGEGSWLTVV.

V usage is TRBV2 and J usage is TRBJ1-1, with D unresolved. The germline gives CDR1 SNHLY, CDR2 FYNNEI. Between the trimmed V and J ends, which lost 6 bases and 0 bases, there was a span of 14 bases. The CDR3 totals 15 residues. CDR3 residues: CASRAVQTMNTEAFF. The DNA of the CDR3 is TGTGCCAGCAGGGCCGTACAAACAATGAACACTGAAGCTTTCTTT.

This sequence joins TRBV4-1 and TRBJ1-1; D possibly corresponds to TRBD1 (6 bases). The length of the CDR3 is 15 residues. V was cut by 0 bases and J by 4 bases, with 12 bases left in between. The V gene's germline CDR1 is MGHRA and CDR2 YSYEKL. The CDR3 spells CASSQDQGRTTEAFF. CDR3 nucleotides: TGCGCCAGCAGCCAAGATCAGGGGCGGACCACTGAAGCTTTCTTT.